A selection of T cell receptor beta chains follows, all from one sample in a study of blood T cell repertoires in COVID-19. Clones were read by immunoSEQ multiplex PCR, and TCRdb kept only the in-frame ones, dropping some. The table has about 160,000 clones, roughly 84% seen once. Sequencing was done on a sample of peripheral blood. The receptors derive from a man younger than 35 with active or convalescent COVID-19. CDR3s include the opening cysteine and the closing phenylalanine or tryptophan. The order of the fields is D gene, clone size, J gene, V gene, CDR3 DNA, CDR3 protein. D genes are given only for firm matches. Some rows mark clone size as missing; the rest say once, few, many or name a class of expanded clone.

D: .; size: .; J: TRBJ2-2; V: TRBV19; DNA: TGTGCCAGTAGCCCGCAGGGCCAGGGCGGGGAGCTGTTTTTT; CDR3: CASSPQGQGGELFF
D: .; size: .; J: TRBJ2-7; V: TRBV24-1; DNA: TGTGCCACCCCATTATGGCTAGAGTACTTC; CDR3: CATPLWLEYF
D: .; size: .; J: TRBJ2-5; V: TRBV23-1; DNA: TGCGCCAGCAGTCCCTTGGGGCCAGGGGGAGGAGAGACCCAGTACTTC; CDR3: CASSPLGPGGGETQYF
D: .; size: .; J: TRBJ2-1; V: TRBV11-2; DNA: TGTGCCAGCACCCCAGGGGAGGGTGAGCAGTTCTTC; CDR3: CASTPGEGEQFF
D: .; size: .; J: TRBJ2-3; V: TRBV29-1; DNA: TGCAGCGTGGTTAGAAGCGGTTCAGATACGCAGTATTTT; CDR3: CSVVRSGSDTQYF
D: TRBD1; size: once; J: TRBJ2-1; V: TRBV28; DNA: TGTGCCAGCAGGGCTGGGACAGGGGCGGGCAATGAGCAGTTCTTC; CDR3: CASRAGTGAGNEQFF
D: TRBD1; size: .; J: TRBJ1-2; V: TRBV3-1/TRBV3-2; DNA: TGTGCCAGCAGCCAAGCAGGGGGCTCTTCGTATGGCTACACCTTC; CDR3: CASSQAGGSSYGYTF
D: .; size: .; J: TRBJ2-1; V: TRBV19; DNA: TGTGCCAGTAGCCGTAAACGCGGGACCGGCTCCTACAATGAGCAGTTCTTC; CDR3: CASSRKRGTGSYNEQFF
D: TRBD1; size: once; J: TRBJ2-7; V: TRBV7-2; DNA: TGTGCCAGCAGCTCGCGAACGGGACAGAGCTACGAGCAGTACTTC; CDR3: CASSSRTGQSYEQYF
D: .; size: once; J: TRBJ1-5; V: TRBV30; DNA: TGTGCCTGGAGTGTACCGGGAGGGACCTATAGCAATCAGCCCCAGCATTTT; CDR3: CAWSVPGGTYSNQPQHF
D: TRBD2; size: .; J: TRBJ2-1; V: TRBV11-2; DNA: TGTGCCAGCAGCTTAGCGCTAGCGGGGCTCAGACAGTTCTTC; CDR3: CASSLALAGLRQFF
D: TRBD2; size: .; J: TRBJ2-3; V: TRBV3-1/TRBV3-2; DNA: TGTGCCAGCAGCCCAAGGGCTAGCGGGAAGGATACGCAGTATTTT; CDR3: CASSPRASGKDTQYF
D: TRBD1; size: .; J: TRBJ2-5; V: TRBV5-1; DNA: TGCGCCAGCAGCCTCCTGGACAGGGAGACCCAGTACTTC; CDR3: CASSLLDRETQYF
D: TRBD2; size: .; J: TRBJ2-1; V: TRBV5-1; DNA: TGCGCCAGCAGCCCAGCGGGAGAGGCCTACAATGAGCAGTTCTTC; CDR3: CASSPAGEAYNEQFF
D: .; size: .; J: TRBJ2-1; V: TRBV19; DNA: TGTGCCAGCTCCAGTCGTTACAATGAGCAGTTCTTC; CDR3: CASSSRYNEQFF
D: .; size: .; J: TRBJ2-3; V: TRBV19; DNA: TGTGCCAGTAACAAAGGAGTGAGCGGAGCAAGCACAGATACGCAGTATTTT; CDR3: CASNKGVSGASTDTQYF
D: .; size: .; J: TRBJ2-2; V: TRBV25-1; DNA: TGTGCCAGCAGTGAACAGACAGCACACACCGGGGAGCTGTTTTTT; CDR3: CASSEQTAHTGELFF
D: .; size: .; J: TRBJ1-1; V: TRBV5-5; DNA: TGTGCCAGCAGCGCCCTAGGGGGTCTGAACACTGAAGCTTTCTTT; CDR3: CASSALGGLNTEAFF
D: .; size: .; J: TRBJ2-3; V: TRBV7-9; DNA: TGTGCCAGCAGCTTACCAGGGGGCACAGATACGCAGTATTTT; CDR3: CASSLPGGTDTQYF
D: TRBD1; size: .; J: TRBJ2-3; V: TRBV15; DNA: TGTGCCACCAGCACCGACAGGGCGGAGGCGAGGGATACGCAGTATTTT; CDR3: CATSTDRAEARDTQYF
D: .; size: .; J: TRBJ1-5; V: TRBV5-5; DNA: TGTGCCAGCAGCCTCCACGGTTATAGCAATCAGCCCCAGCATTTT; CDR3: CASSLHGYSNQPQHF
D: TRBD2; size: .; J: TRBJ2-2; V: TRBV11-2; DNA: TGTGCCAGCAGCTCACTAGCGGGGGTCACCGGGGAGCTGTTTTTT; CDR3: CASSSLAGVTGELFF
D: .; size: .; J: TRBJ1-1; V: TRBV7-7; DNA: TGTGCTAGCAGCCACAGGATGAACACTGAAGCTTTCTTT; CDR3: CASSHRMNTEAFF
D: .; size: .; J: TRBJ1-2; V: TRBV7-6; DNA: TGTGCCAGCAGCGCGCACCAACAGGCAAGATCTGGCTACACCTTC; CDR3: CASSAHQQARSGYTF
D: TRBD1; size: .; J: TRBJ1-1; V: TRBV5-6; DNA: TGTGCCAGCAGCTTGGTAGGGGGCGCGGGAGCTTTCTTT; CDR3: CASSLVGGAGAFF
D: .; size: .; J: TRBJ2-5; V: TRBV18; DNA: TGTGCCAGCTCACCGGGGCCCGGAGAGACCCAGTACTTC; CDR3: CASSPGPGETQYF
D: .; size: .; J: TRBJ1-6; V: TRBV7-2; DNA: TGTGCCAGCAGCTTATCCGGTCCGAGCTCCTATAATTCACCCCTCCACTTT; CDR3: CASSLSGPSSYNSPLHF
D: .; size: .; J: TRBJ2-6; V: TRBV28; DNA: TGTGCCAGCAGTTTCCGAGGATCAGGGGCCAACGTCCTGACTTTC; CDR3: CASSFRGSGANVLTF
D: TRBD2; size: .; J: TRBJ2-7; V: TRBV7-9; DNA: TGTGCCAGCACCAAAGGCGGGGGAGGGGAGCAGTACTTC; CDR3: CASTKGGGGEQYF
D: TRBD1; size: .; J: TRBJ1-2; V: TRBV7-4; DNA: TGTGCCAGACAGGACAGGGCCAATCCGAAAAACTATGGCTACACCTTC; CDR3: CARQDRANPKNYGYTF
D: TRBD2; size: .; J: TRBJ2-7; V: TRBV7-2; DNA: TGTGCCAGCAGCTTTGCTAGCGGGTCCTACGAGCAGTACTTC; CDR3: CASSFASGSYEQYF
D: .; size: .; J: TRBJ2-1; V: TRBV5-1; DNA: TGCGCCAGCAGCTCCGACAGCGGGAATGAGCAGTTCTTC; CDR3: CASSSDSGNEQFF
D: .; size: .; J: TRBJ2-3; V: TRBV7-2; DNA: TGTGCCAGCAGCTTAGCCGGGACTAGCACAGATACGCAGTATTTT; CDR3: CASSLAGTSTDTQYF
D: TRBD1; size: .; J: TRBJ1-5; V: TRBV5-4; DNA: TGTGCCACATCAAATCGCAAGACAGGGAACAATCAGCCCCAGCATTTT; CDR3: CATSNRKTGNNQPQHF
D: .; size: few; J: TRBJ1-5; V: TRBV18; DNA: TGTGCCAGCTCACAGGACGGAGGTTATCAGCCCCAGCATTTT; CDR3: CASSQDGGYQPQHF
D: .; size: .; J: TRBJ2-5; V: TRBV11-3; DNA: TGTGCCAGCAGCTTATACACCCAAGAGACCCAGTACTTC; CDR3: CASSLYTQETQYF
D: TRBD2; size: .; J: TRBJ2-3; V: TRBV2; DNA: TGTGCCAGCAGTGTCGCTAGCGGCTTCACAGATACGCAGTATTTT; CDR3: CASSVASGFTDTQYF
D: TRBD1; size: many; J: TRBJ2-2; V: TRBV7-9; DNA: TGTGCCAGCAGCCGACAGGGGGATAAACCCGGGGAGCTGTTTTTT; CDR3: CASSRQGDKPGELFF
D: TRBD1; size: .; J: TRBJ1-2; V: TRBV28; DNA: TGTGCCAGCAGTTTGAACAGGGGGCAAGGCTACACCTTC; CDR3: CASSLNRGQGYTF
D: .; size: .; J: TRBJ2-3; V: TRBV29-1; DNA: TGCAGCGTTTCCTCCGGAGATACGCAGTATTTT; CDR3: CSVSSGDTQYF
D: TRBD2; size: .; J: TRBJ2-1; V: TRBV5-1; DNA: TGCGCCAGCAGCCGAGACGGACTAGCGGGGGTGGATGAGCAGTTCTTC; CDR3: CASSRDGLAGVDEQFF
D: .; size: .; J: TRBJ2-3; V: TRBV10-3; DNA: TGTGCCATCAGTGAGTTATGGAGGGGGCTTCAAGATACGCAGTATTTT; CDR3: CAISELWRGLQDTQYF
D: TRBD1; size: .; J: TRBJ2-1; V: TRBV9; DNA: TGTGCCAGCGGGAGACAGGGGCTCTACAATGAGCAGTTCTTC; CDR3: CASGRQGLYNEQFF
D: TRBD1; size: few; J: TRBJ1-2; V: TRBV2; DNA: TGTGCCAGCAGTCAGGACAGGGGGCGAGGAGGCTACACCTTC; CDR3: CASSQDRGRGGYTF
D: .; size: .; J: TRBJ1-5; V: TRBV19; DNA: TGTGCCAGTAGTTCGGGGGGGCGAGCTCAGCCCCAGCATTTT; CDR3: CASSSGGRAQPQHF
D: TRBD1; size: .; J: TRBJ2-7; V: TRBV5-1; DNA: TGCGCCAGCAGAAGGGACAGGAGCTACGAGCAGTACTTC; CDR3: CASRRDRSYEQYF
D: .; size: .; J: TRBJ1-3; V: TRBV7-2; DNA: TGTGCCAGCAGCTACAGCTCTGGAAACACCATATATTTT; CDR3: CASSYSSGNTIYF
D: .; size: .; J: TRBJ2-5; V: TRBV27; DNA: TGTGCCAGCAGTTATCCGCAAGAGACCCAGTACTTC; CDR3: CASSYPQETQYF
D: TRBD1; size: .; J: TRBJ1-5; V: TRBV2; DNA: TGTGCCAGCAGTCCGGGACAGGGTAGCAATCAGCCCCAGCATTTT; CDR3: CASSPGQGSNQPQHF
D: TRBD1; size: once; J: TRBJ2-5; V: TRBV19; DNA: TGTGCCAGTAGTATGCTGCCGGGACAGGGGGACCAAGAGACCCAGTACTTC; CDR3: CASSMLPGQGDQETQYF
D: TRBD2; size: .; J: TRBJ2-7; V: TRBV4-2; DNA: TGTGCCAGCAGCCAAGAAGGAGGTATGGGGCTAGCGGGAGACGAGCAGTACTTC; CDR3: CASSQEGGMGLAGDEQYF
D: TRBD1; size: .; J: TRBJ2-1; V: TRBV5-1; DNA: TGCGCCAGCAGCTTGGAGTTACCGGGACAGGGTGATGAGCAGTTCTTC; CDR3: CASSLELPGQGDEQFF
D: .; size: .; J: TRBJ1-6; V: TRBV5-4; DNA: TGTGCCAGCAGCTTGGTAGGGGCAGGGAATTCACCCCTCCACTTT; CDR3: CASSLVGAGNSPLHF
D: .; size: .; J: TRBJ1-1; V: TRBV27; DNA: TGTGCCAGCAGTCTCCGAGGGGGTAGGACTGAAGCTTTCTTT; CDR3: CASSLRGGRTEAFF